This T cell receptor (beta chain) was captured in a study of T-cell memory formation after mild COVID-19. V dropped 0 bases and J dropped 0 bases, with 10 bases sitting between them. The CDR3 loop spans 16 amino acids. Germline V CDR1 and CDR2: LGHDT, YNNKEL (reference sequence). Study-level results: CD4/CD8 balance characterized clones contracting day 15 to 85, and CD4+ skew characterized later expanders. Pre-infection memory already had some responding clones, implying cross-reactive memory joined.

This clonotype has more than one count but fewer than ten. Antigen unknown. With constant-segment primers, 5'RACE yielded cDNA libraries of TCR alpha and TCR beta that carried sample barcodes and UMIs. From the 5' RACE reads, TCRdb called clonotypes with MiXCR, one entry per CDR3 protein. The data contain under 300,000 distinct CDR3 sequences, 8.2% of them singletons. This chain links TRBV3-1 with TRBJ2-3; either TRBD1 or TRBD2 may supply D (5 bases each). The receptor was derived from a man in his late teens or twenties who had mild COVID-19 (a few samples of this study predate the infection). Cell type and time point are not known. Sequencing was performed on PBMCs or a T cell subset sorted from them (not recorded which). The CDR3 nucleotides are TGTGCCAGCAGCCAAGAGGGACCCGGAAGCACAGATACGCAGTATTTT. Translating gives CASSQEGPGSTDTQYF.